A selection of T cell receptor beta chains follows, all from one sample in a study of radiotherapy plus CTLA-4 blockade in lung cancer. Generated by immunoSEQ multiplex PCR, the TCRdb table keeps only in-frame clones and is missing some. The sample contains more than 90,000 clones, roughly 80% of which appear only once. This specimen was peripheral blood, taken from a patient treated with radiotherapy plus ipilimumab. The receptors stem from a human donor with non-small cell lung cancer who had a partial response to radiotherapy plus ipilimumab. Each CDR3 is given with its conserved first and last residue. The order of the fields is CDR3 protein, CDR3 DNA, D gene, clone size, V gene, J gene. The D gene is left open where the match is weak. Size is omitted from some rows. Given values are once, few, many or a class for expanded clones.

CDR3aa: CASSALQPQHF; CDR3nt: TGTGCCAGCAGTGCCCTACAGCCCCAGCATTTT; d_gene: .; abundance: .; v_gene: TRBV6-7; j_gene: TRBJ1-5
CDR3aa: CASSGRVAGDGTDTQYF; CDR3nt: TGTGCCAGTAGTGGTCGGGTGGCGGGAGATGGCACAGATACGCAGTATTTT; d_gene: TRBD2; abundance: .; v_gene: TRBV19; j_gene: TRBJ2-3
CDR3aa: CATSWRPNYGYTF; CDR3nt: TGTGCCACCTCTTGGAGGCCAAACTATGGCTACACCTTC; d_gene: .; abundance: .; v_gene: TRBV27; j_gene: TRBJ1-2
CDR3aa: CASSVSALSYEQYF; CDR3nt: TGTGCCAGCAGCGTGAGTGCCCTAAGCTACGAGCAGTACTTC; d_gene: .; abundance: few; v_gene: TRBV11-2; j_gene: TRBJ2-7
CDR3aa: CASSPGQGARGYTF; CDR3nt: TGTGCCAGCAGCCCGGGACAGGGGGCACGAGGCTACACCTTC; d_gene: TRBD1; abundance: .; v_gene: TRBV13; j_gene: TRBJ1-2
CDR3aa: CASSLAVTSGTGELFF; CDR3nt: TGTGCCAGCAGCTTGGCCGTAACTAGCGGGACCGGGGAGCTGTTTTTT; d_gene: TRBD2; abundance: .; v_gene: TRBV5-4; j_gene: TRBJ2-2
CDR3aa: CASSDRGYGYTF; CDR3nt: TGTGCCAGCAGTGACAGGGGCTATGGCTACACCTTC; d_gene: TRBD1; abundance: .; v_gene: TRBV6-5; j_gene: TRBJ1-2
CDR3aa: CAISPEVQSNTEAFF; CDR3nt: TGTGCCATCAGTCCAGAGGTGCAGTCGAACACTGAAGCTTTCTTT; d_gene: .; abundance: .; v_gene: TRBV10-3; j_gene: TRBJ1-1
CDR3aa: CASSVTGLAEIDTQYF; CDR3nt: TGTGCCAGCAGCGTTACTGGACTAGCGGAAATAGATACGCAGTATTTT; d_gene: TRBD2; abundance: .; v_gene: TRBV9; j_gene: TRBJ2-3
CDR3aa: CASSQTEDIQYF; CDR3nt: TGTGCCAGCAGCCAGACGGAGGACATTCAGTACTTC; d_gene: .; abundance: .; v_gene: TRBV7-9; j_gene: TRBJ2-4
CDR3aa: CASSELAGGPAEQYF; CDR3nt: TGTGCCAGCAGTGAACTAGCGGGAGGGCCGGCCGAGCAGTACTTC; d_gene: TRBD2; abundance: .; v_gene: TRBV6-1; j_gene: TRBJ2-7
CDR3aa: CASSQDPHRDQPQHF; CDR3nt: TGCGCCAGCAGCCAAGATCCTCACAGGGATCAGCCCCAGCATTTT; d_gene: .; abundance: .; v_gene: TRBV4-3; j_gene: TRBJ1-5
CDR3aa: CASSHGTAGTDTQYF; CDR3nt: TGCGCCAGCAGCCACGGGACAGCCGGCACAGATACGCAGTATTTT; d_gene: TRBD1; abundance: once; v_gene: TRBV5-1; j_gene: TRBJ2-3
CDR3aa: CASSRSYNQPQHF; CDR3nt: TGTGCCAGCAGCCGGTCGTACAATCAGCCCCAGCATTTT; d_gene: .; abundance: .; v_gene: TRBV7-8; j_gene: TRBJ1-5
CDR3aa: CASSLRTGRAFF; CDR3nt: TGTGCCAGCAGTTTAAGGACAGGCCGAGCTTTCTTT; d_gene: TRBD1; abundance: once; v_gene: TRBV28; j_gene: TRBJ1-1
CDR3aa: CASSFGTGLMNSPLHF; CDR3nt: TGTGCCAGCAGCTTTGGGACAGGGCTGATGAATTCACCCCTCCACTTT; d_gene: TRBD1; abundance: .; v_gene: TRBV7-9; j_gene: TRBJ1-6
CDR3aa: CASSAGTARFYGYTF; CDR3nt: TGTGCCAGCAGTGCGGGGACAGCAAGATTCTATGGCTACACCTTC; d_gene: TRBD1; abundance: .; v_gene: TRBV27; j_gene: TRBJ1-2
CDR3aa: CASSPPTGGRSYNEQFF; CDR3nt: TGTGCCAGCTCACCGCCTACGGGGGGCCGCTCCTACAATGAGCAGTTCTTC; d_gene: .; abundance: .; v_gene: TRBV18; j_gene: TRBJ2-1
CDR3aa: CATSSRDRVYGYTF; CDR3nt: TGTGCCACCAGCAGCCGGGACAGAGTCTATGGCTACACCTTC; d_gene: TRBD1; abundance: .; v_gene: TRBV15; j_gene: TRBJ1-2
CDR3aa: CASSLAGGASEAFF; CDR3nt: TGTGCCAGCAGCTTAGCAGGGGGCGCTTCTGAAGCTTTCTTT; d_gene: TRBD1; abundance: .; v_gene: TRBV7-9; j_gene: TRBJ1-1
CDR3aa: CAWSPTNTEAFF; CDR3nt: TGTGCCTGGAGTCCGACTAACACTGAAGCTTTCTTT; d_gene: .; abundance: .; v_gene: TRBV30; j_gene: TRBJ1-1
CDR3aa: CASSRGGLWMNTEAFF; CDR3nt: TGTGCCAGTAGTAGGGGGGGGCTTTGGATGAACACTGAAGCTTTCTTT; d_gene: .; abundance: .; v_gene: TRBV19; j_gene: TRBJ1-1
CDR3aa: CASSPTSGGWDEQFF; CDR3nt: TGTGCCAGCAGTCCGACTAGCGGGGGTTGGGATGAGCAGTTCTTC; d_gene: TRBD2; abundance: few; v_gene: TRBV6-6; j_gene: TRBJ2-1
CDR3aa: CASSFSVGELFF; CDR3nt: TGTGCCAGCAGTTTTTCGGTCGGGGAGCTGTTTTTT; d_gene: .; abundance: .; v_gene: TRBV28; j_gene: TRBJ2-2
CDR3aa: CASSLALGNTIYF; CDR3nt: TGTGCTAGCAGCTTAGCCCTGGGAAACACCATATATTTT; d_gene: .; abundance: few; v_gene: TRBV7-7; j_gene: TRBJ1-3
CDR3aa: CASSPRTTDTQYF; CDR3nt: TGTGCCAGCAGCCCCAGAACCACAGATACGCAGTATTTT; d_gene: .; abundance: .; v_gene: TRBV7-3; j_gene: TRBJ2-3
CDR3aa: CASSLGPGEKNIQYF; CDR3nt: TGTGCCAGCAGCTTGGGGCCGGGGGAGAAAAACATTCAGTACTTC; d_gene: .; abundance: .; v_gene: TRBV5-6; j_gene: TRBJ2-4
CDR3aa: CASSLADSVRSYEQYF; CDR3nt: TGCGCCAGCAGCTTGGCCGACAGTGTCCGTTCCTACGAGCAGTACTTC; d_gene: .; abundance: few; v_gene: TRBV5-1; j_gene: TRBJ2-7
CDR3aa: CASSTWQVGQPQHF; CDR3nt: TGTGCCAGCAGCACGTGGCAGGTTGGTCAGCCCCAGCATTTT; d_gene: .; abundance: .; v_gene: TRBV5-6; j_gene: TRBJ1-5
CDR3aa: CASSQGWDRRDEQYF; CDR3nt: TGTGCCAGCAGCCAAGGGTGGGACAGAAGAGACGAGCAGTACTTC; d_gene: TRBD1; abundance: .; v_gene: TRBV7-9; j_gene: TRBJ2-7
CDR3aa: CASSLTGTGRQPQHF; CDR3nt: TGTGCCAGCAGTTTAACCGGGACAGGAAGACAGCCCCAGCATTTT; d_gene: TRBD1; abundance: .; v_gene: TRBV28; j_gene: TRBJ1-5
CDR3aa: CASSHGRASEQYF; CDR3nt: TGTGCCAGCAGCCATGGGAGGGCCTCTGAGCAGTACTTC; d_gene: TRBD2; abundance: .; v_gene: TRBV11-2; j_gene: TRBJ2-7
CDR3aa: CASSRGGAMNTEAFF; CDR3nt: TGTGCCAGCAGCCGAGGGGGCGCGATGAACACTGAAGCTTTCTTT; d_gene: TRBD1; abundance: .; v_gene: TRBV9; j_gene: TRBJ1-1
CDR3aa: CASSLGGRDGYTF; CDR3nt: TGCGCCAGCAGCTTGGGGGGCCGTGATGGCTACACCTTC; d_gene: .; abundance: .; v_gene: TRBV5-1; j_gene: TRBJ1-2
CDR3aa: CASSLYRTGENTEAFF; CDR3nt: TGTGCCAGCAGTTTATACCGGACAGGGGAGAACACTGAAGCTTTCTTT; d_gene: TRBD1; abundance: .; v_gene: TRBV28; j_gene: TRBJ1-1
CDR3aa: CASSLGTVHTGELFF; CDR3nt: TGTGCCAGCAGCCTAGGTACGGTCCACACCGGGGAGCTGTTTTTT; d_gene: .; abundance: .; v_gene: TRBV2; j_gene: TRBJ2-2
CDR3aa: CASSWGAQGDQPQHF; CDR3nt: TGTGCCAGCAGTTGGGGGGCCCAGGGGGATCAGCCCCAGCATTTT; d_gene: TRBD1; abundance: .; v_gene: TRBV27; j_gene: TRBJ1-5
CDR3aa: CAISEGQANTEAFF; CDR3nt: TGTGCCATCAGTGAGGGACAAGCGAACACTGAAGCTTTCTTT; d_gene: .; abundance: .; v_gene: TRBV10-3; j_gene: TRBJ1-1
CDR3aa: CASSPPSGGVSNTEAFF; CDR3nt: TGTGCCAGCTCACCACCGTCAGGGGGCGTGTCGAACACTGAAGCTTTCTTT; d_gene: TRBD1; abundance: .; v_gene: TRBV18; j_gene: TRBJ1-1
CDR3aa: CAISERDRVLNEQFF; CDR3nt: TGTGCCATCAGTGAGCGGGACAGGGTTCTCAATGAGCAGTTCTTC; d_gene: TRBD1; abundance: .; v_gene: TRBV10-3; j_gene: TRBJ2-1
CDR3aa: CASSTTGHEQYF; CDR3nt: TGTGCCAGCTCAACGACAGGGCACGAGCAGTACTTC; d_gene: TRBD1; abundance: .; v_gene: TRBV18; j_gene: TRBJ2-7
CDR3aa: CASSYSVGNTEAFF; CDR3nt: TGTGCCAGCAGTTACTCAGTCGGGAACACTGAAGCTTTCTTT; d_gene: .; abundance: .; v_gene: TRBV6-5; j_gene: TRBJ1-1
CDR3aa: CASSKVGQGAFSYEQYF; CDR3nt: .; d_gene: .; abundance: .; v_gene: TRBV21-1; j_gene: TRBJ2-7
CDR3aa: CASSQGPDRAAYESYGYTF; CDR3nt: TGCGCCAGCAGCCAAGGCCCGGACAGGGCCGCGTATGAATCCTATGGCTACACCTTC; d_gene: TRBD1; abundance: .; v_gene: TRBV4-1; j_gene: TRBJ1-2
CDR3aa: CASSPIRTGIRGELFF; CDR3nt: TGTGCCAGCTCACCCATCCGGACAGGGATCAGAGGGGAGCTGTTTTTT; d_gene: TRBD1; abundance: .; v_gene: TRBV18; j_gene: TRBJ2-2
CDR3aa: CASRVGAVNEQYF; CDR3nt: TGTGCCAGCAGGGTGGGGGCGGTCAACGAGCAGTACTTC; d_gene: .; abundance: .; v_gene: TRBV27; j_gene: TRBJ2-7
CDR3aa: CASSPSQTSGSRNEQFF; CDR3nt: TGTGCCAGCAGTCCTTCCCAGACTAGCGGGAGTCGTAATGAGCAGTTCTTC; d_gene: TRBD2; abundance: .; v_gene: TRBV7-3; j_gene: TRBJ2-1
CDR3aa: CASTHRATNEKLFF; CDR3nt: TGTGCCAGTACCCACAGGGCAACTAATGAAAAACTGTTTTTT; d_gene: .; abundance: few; v_gene: TRBV19; j_gene: TRBJ1-4
CDR3aa: CASSLSSGTGVGYTF; CDR3nt: TGTGCCAGCAGTTTATCATCCGGGACAGGGGTTGGCTACACCTTC; d_gene: TRBD1; abundance: .; v_gene: TRBV28; j_gene: TRBJ1-2
CDR3aa: CASSVGGGTDTQYF; CDR3nt: TGTGCCAGCAGTGTAGGGGGTGGCACAGATACGCAGTATTTT; d_gene: .; abundance: .; v_gene: TRBV6-1; j_gene: TRBJ2-3
CDR3aa: CAISGDTSGSTKTQYF; CDR3nt: TGTGCCATCAGTGGAGATACTAGCGGGAGTACGAAGACCCAGTACTTC; d_gene: TRBD2; abundance: .; v_gene: TRBV10-3; j_gene: TRBJ2-5
CDR3aa: CSAPSGLRGEQFF; CDR3nt: TGCAGCGCCCCTAGCGGGCTTCGAGGGGAGCAGTTCTTC; d_gene: TRBD2; abundance: .; v_gene: TRBV29-1; j_gene: TRBJ2-1
CDR3aa: CASSLQGDTEAFF; CDR3nt: TGTGCCAGCAGCCTTCAGGGGGACACTGAAGCTTTCTTT; d_gene: TRBD1; abundance: .; v_gene: TRBV7-9; j_gene: TRBJ1-1
CDR3aa: CSAIHQETQYF; CDR3nt: TGCAGTGCTATACATCAAGAGACCCAGTACTTC; d_gene: .; abundance: .; v_gene: TRBV20-1; j_gene: TRBJ2-5
CDR3aa: CAITDWGPRNSDEQFF; CDR3nt: TGTGCCATCACTGATTGGGGGCCTCGAAATAGCGATGAGCAGTTCTTC; d_gene: .; abundance: medium-sized; v_gene: TRBV10-3; j_gene: TRBJ2-1
CDR3aa: CASSYAYLTGANVLTF; CDR3nt: TGTGCCAGCAGTTACGCGTATCTGACTGGGGCCAACGTCCTGACTTTC; d_gene: .; abundance: .; v_gene: TRBV6-5; j_gene: TRBJ2-6
CDR3aa: CASSFSGSYDEQYF; CDR3nt: TGTGCCAGCAGCTTTAGCGGGAGTTACGACGAGCAGTACTTC; d_gene: TRBD2; abundance: once; v_gene: TRBV7-9; j_gene: TRBJ2-7